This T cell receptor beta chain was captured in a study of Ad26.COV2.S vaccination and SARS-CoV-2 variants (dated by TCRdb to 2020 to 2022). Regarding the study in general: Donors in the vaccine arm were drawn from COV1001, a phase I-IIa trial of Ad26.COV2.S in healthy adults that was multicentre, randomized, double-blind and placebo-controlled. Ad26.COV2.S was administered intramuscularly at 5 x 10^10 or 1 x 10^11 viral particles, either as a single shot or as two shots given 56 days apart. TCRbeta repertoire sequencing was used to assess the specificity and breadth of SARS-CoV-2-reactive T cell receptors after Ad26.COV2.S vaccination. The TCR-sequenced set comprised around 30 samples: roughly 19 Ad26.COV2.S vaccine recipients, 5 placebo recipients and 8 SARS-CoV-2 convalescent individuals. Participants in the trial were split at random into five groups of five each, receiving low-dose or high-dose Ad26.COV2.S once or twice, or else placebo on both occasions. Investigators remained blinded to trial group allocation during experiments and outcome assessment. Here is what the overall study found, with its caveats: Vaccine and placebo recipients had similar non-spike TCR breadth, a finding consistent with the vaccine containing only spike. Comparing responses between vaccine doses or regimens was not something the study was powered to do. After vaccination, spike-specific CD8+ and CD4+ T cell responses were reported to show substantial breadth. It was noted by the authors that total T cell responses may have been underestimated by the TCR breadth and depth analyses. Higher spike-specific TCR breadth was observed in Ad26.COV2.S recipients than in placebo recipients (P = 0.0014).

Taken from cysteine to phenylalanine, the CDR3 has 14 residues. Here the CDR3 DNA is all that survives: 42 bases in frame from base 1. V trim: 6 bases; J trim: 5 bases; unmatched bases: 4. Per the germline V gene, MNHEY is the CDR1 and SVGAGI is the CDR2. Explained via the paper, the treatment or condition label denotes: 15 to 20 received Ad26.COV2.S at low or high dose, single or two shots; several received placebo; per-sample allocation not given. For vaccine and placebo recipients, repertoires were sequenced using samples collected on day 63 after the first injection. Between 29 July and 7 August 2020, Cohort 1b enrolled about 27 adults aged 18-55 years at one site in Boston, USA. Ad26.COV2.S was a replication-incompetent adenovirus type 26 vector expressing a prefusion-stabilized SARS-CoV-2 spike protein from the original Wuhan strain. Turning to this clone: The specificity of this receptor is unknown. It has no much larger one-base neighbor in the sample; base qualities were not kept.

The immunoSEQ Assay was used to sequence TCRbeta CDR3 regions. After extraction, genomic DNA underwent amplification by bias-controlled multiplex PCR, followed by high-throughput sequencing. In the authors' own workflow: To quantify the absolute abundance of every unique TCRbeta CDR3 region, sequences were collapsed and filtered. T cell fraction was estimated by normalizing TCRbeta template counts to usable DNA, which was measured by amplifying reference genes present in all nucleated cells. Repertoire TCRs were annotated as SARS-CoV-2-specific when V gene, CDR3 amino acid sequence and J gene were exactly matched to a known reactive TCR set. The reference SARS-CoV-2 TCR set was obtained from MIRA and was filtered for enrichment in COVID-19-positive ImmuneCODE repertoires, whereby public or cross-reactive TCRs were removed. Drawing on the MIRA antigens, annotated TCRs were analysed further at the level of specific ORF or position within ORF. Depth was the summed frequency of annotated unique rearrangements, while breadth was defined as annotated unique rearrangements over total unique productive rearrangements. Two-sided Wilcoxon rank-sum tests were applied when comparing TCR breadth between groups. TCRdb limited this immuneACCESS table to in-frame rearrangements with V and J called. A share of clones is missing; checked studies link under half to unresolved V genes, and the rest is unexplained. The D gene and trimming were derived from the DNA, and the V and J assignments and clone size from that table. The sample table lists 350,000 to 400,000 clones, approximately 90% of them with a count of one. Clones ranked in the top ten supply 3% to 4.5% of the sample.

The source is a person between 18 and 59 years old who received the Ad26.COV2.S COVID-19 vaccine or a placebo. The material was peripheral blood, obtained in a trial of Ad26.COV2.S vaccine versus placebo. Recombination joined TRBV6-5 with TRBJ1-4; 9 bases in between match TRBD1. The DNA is TGTGCCAGCAGAGGACAGGGGCCAAATGAAAAACTGTTTTTT. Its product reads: CASRGQGPNEKLFF.